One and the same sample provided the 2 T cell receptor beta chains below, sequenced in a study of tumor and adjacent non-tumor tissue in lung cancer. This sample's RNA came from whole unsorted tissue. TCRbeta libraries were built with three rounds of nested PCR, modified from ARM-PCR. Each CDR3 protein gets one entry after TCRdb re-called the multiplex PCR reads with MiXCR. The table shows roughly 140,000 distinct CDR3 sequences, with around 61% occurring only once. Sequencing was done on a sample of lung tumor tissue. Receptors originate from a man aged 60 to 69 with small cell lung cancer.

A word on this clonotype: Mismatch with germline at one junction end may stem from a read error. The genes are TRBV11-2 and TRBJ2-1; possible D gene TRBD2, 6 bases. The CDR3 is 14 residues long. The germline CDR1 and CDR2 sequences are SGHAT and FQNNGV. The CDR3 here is CASSSTSSFNEEFF. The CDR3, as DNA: TGTGCCAGCAGTTCTACTAGCTCCTTCAATGAGGAGTTCTTC.

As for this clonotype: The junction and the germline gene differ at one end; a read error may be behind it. Written as DNA, the CDR3 is TGTCCCAGCAGTTACTATAGCTGGAATGAGGAGTTCTTC. Translated: CPSSYYSWNEEFF. J is TRBJ2-1 and V is TRBV6-5; D remains unclear. CDR3 length: 13 amino acids. CDR1 is MNHEY, CDR2 SVGAGI, per germline.